The 4 T cell receptor beta chains presented below share a single source sample, sequenced in a study of T-cell reconstitution after alpha-beta-depleted transplantation in children. TCRbeta library construction was performed incorporating unique molecular identifiers. Using its own MiXCR run on the PCR reads, TCRdb lists one record per CDR3 protein. The table lists about 580,000 distinct CDR3 sequences, roughly 24% of them singletons. The specimen was PBMCs, mostly from graft donor cells, collected 360 days after TCRalphabeta/CD19-depleted stem cell transplant. These receptors all stem from a boy younger than two who had a stem cell transplant for acute myeloid leukemia, so the T cells may come from the graft donor.

The genes are TRBV6-5 and TRBJ2-2, with 7 bases identical to TRBD1. Germline-derived CDR1 and CDR2 are MNHEY and SVGAGI. The CDR3 is made up of 16 amino acids. V lost 4 bases, J lost 3 bases, and 8 bases stayed unmatched. CDR3 amino acids: CASSSYGQGDTGELFF. CDR3 DNA: TGTGCCAGCAGTTCGTACGGGCAGGGGGACACCGGGGAGCTGTTTTTT.

This clonotype came up a few times. The V and J genes are TRBV20-1 and TRBJ2-1, with 7 bases fitting TRBD1. Germline CDR1 reads DFQATT; CDR2 reads SNEGSKA (reference sequence). This CDR3 is 17 amino acids long. V lost 2 bases, J lost 5 bases, and 15 bases stayed unmatched. The CDR3 bases are TGCAGTGCTAGAAAGCGAGAAGGGGGCCGGGGTCACAATGAGCAGTTCTTC. This encodes CSARKREGGRGHNEQFF.

The chain links TRBV7-2 to TRBJ1-2; D gene unclear. Trimming left V 0 bases short and J 7 bases short, with 6 bases between. Germline V CDR1 and CDR2: SGHTA, FQGNSA. The CDR3 runs to 12 residues. This CDR3 reads CASSLALPGYTF. The CDR3 coding sequence is TGTGCCAGCAGCTTAGCACTTCCTGGCTACACCTTC.

The J gene is TRBJ1-2, the V gene TRBV20-1; TRBD1 agrees at 10 bases. Germline-derived CDR1 and CDR2 are DFQATT and SNEGSKA (reference sequence). CDR3 length equals 15 residues. V was clipped by 5 bases and J by 4 bases; unmatched bases: 10. CDR3 residues: CSAARQGALFYGYTF. Written as DNA, the CDR3 is TGCAGTGCTGCTCGACAGGGGGCCCTTTTCTATGGCTACACCTTC.